This T cell receptor beta chain was identified during a study of OX40 agonist ivuxolimab in advanced cancers. About the research overall: Ivuxolimab is an agonistic anti-OX40 (CD134) antibody, and patients were treated with it. Checkpoint inhibitors had been given previously to over 30% of patients.

Germline CDR1 MGHRA, CDR2 YSYEKL. Trimming took 8 bases from V and 3 from J, leaving 16 bases between them. CDR3 length: 14 residues. Produced via immunoSEQ multiplex PCR; TCRdb's table is partial and in-frame only. Among more than 65,000 clones, approximately 87% were seen once, and the ten largest hold roughly 6%. The rearrangement uses TRBV4-1 and TRBJ1-1, with D perhaps matching TRBD1 (5 bases). The receptor was isolated from an adult with an advanced solid tumor such as melanoma, head and neck, liver or kidney cancer. The input for sequencing was CD4+ or CD8+ T cells sorted from blood, taken in a trial of the OX40 agonist ivuxolimab. CDR3 amino acids: CASAPRDPYTEAFF. The CDR3 bases are TGCGCCAGCGCGCCCCGGGACCCCTACACTGAAGCTTTCTTT.